Presented here are 5 T cell receptor beta chains from one specimen sequenced in a study of blood T cell repertoires in COVID-19. The protocol was immunoSEQ multiplex PCR, while the TCRdb copy is restricted to in-frame clones and leaves out a portion. The repertoire includes under 450,000 clones, approximately 86% of them detected once, and roughly 7.1% sits in the top ten. Sequenced sample: peripheral blood. These receptors were taken from an older woman with COVID-19, enrolled during active disease.

This chain uses TRBV6-2 or TRBV6-3 with TRBJ1-2, with D possibly TRBD1 on 6 matching bases. The V end was cut by 5 bases, the J end by 4 bases, with 11 bases between. CDR3 size: 13 residues. The germline CDR1 and CDR2 sequences are MNHEY and SVGEGT. This CDR3 is CASSQQGTYGYTF. CDR3 nucleotides: TGTGCCAGCAGTCAACAGGGAACCTATGGCTACACCTTC.

The gene calls are TRBV27 and TRBJ1-1, with D perhaps TRBD1 (6 bases). V shed 3 bases and J shed 3 bases, with 14 bases lying between them. The CDR3 is 15 residues long. Germline CDR1 and CDR2: MNHEY and SMNVEV (reference sequence). The CDR3 nucleotides read TGTGCCAGCAGTTTGAACAGGGTCCGGGACACTGAAGCTTTCTTT. It specifies CASSLNRVRDTEAFF.

This clone has just one count. This chain uses TRBV19 with TRBJ1-2; perhaps TRBD1 as D (6 bases). Trimming took 5 bases from V and 0 from J, leaving 10 bases between them. The CDR3 runs 14 residues. The germline V gene encodes CDR1 LNHDA and CDR2 SQIVND (reference sequence). The CDR3 coding sequence is TGTGCCAGTAGTCGTCGACAGGCTAACTATGGCTACACCTTC. Protein sequence: CASSRRQANYGYTF.

This rearrangement joins TRBV11-3 to TRBJ1-2; 8 nucleotides align to TRBD1. With V trimmed by 8 bases and J by 4 bases, 0 bases remained unmatched. The CDR3 extends over 11 amino acids. Germline CDR1 reads SGHNT; CDR2 reads YENEEA. The CDR3 nucleotides are TGTGCCAGCGGGACAGGCTATGGCTACACCTTC. Amino acids: CASGTGYGYTF.

The chain links TRBV11-3 to TRBJ2-4; TRBD1 agrees at 10 bases. Germline V lookup: CDR1 SGHNT, CDR2 YENEEA. The J segment lost 2 bases and the V segment lost 5 bases, leaving 6 bases of the junction unmatched. This CDR3 has 16 residues. CDR3: CASSPGTGESKNIQYF. DNA for the CDR3: TGTGCCAGCAGCCCCGGGACAGGGGAGTCCAAAAACATTCAGTACTTC. Complete variable domain (other parts from reference TRBV11-3 and TRBJ2-4): EAGVVQSPRYKIIEKKQPVAFWCNPISGHNTLYWYLQNLGQGPELLIRYENEEAVDDSQLPKDRFSAERLKGVDSTLKIQPAELGDSAVYLCASSPGTGESKNIQYFGAGTRLSVL.